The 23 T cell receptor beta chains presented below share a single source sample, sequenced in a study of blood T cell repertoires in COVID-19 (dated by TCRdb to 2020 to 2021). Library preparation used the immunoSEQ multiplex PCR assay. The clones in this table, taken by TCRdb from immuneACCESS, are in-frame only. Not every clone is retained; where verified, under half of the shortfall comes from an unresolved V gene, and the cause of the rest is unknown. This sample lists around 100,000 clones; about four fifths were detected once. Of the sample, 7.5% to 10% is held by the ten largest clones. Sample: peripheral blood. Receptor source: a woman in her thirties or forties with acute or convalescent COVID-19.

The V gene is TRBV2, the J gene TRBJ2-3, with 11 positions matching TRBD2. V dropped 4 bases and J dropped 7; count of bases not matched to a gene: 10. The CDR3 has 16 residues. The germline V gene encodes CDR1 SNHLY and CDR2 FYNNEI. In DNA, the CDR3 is TGTGCCAGCAGTGCGGAGAGGGGGACTAGCGGAAATACGCAGTATTTT. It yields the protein CASSAERGTSGNTQYF.

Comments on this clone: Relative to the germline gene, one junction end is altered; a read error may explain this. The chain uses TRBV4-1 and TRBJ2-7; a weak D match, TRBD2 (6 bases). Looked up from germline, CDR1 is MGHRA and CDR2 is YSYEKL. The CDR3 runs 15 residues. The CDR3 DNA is TGCGCCAGCAACCAACCGGGACTCCAATCCTACGAGCAGTACTTC. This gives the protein CASNQPGLQSYEQYF.

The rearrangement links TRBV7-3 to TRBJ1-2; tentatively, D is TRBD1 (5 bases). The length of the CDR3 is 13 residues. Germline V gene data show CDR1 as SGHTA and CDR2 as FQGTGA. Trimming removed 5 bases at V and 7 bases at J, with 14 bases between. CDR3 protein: CASSPSGGSGYTF. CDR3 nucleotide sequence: TGTGCCAGCAGCCCGAGCGGGGGGAGTGGCTACACCTTC.

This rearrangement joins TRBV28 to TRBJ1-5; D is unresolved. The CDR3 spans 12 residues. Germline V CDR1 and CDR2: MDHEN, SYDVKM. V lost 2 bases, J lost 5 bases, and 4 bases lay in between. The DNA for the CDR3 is TGTGCCAGCAGTTTAATCGATCAGCCCCAGCATTTT. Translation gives CASSLIDQPQHF.

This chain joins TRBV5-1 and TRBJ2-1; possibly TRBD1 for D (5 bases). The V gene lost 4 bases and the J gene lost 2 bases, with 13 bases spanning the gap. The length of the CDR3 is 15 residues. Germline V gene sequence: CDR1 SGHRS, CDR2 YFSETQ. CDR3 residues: CASSADMGPYNEQFF. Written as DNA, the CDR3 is TGCGCCAGCAGCGCCGACATGGGGCCCTACAATGAGCAGTTCTTC.

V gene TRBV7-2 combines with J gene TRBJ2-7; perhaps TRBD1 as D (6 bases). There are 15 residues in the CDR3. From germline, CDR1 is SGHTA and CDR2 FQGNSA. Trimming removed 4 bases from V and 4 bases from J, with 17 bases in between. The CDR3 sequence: CASSSTQGLAYEQYF. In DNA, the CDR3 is TGTGCCAGCAGCTCCACACAGGGTTTGGCGTACGAGCAGTACTTC. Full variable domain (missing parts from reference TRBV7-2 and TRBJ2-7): GAGVSQSPSNKVTEKGKDVELRCDPISGHTALYWYRQSLGQGLEFLIYFQGNSAPDKSGLPSDRFSAERTGGSVSTLTIQRTQQEDSAVYLCASSSTQGLAYEQYFGPGTRLTVT.

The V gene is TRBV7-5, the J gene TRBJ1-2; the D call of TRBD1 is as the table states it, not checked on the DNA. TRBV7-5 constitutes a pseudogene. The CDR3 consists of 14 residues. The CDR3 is CVRSPGQGWYGYTF. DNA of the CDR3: TGTGTCAGAAGCCCCGGACAGGGGTGGTATGGCTACACCTTC.

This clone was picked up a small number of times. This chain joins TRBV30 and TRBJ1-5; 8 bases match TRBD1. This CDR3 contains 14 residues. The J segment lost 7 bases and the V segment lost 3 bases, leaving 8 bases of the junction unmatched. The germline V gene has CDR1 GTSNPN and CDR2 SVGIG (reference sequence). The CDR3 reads CAWRSDRDEQPQHF. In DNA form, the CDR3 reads TGTGCCTGGAGATCGGACAGGGATGAGCAGCCCCAGCATTTT.

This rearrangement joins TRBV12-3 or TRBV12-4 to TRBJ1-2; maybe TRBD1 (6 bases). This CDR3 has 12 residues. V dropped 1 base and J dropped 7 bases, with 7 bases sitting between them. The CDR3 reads CASSLVGAGYTF. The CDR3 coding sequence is TGTGCCAGCAGTTTAGTGGGGGCTGGCTACACCTTC.

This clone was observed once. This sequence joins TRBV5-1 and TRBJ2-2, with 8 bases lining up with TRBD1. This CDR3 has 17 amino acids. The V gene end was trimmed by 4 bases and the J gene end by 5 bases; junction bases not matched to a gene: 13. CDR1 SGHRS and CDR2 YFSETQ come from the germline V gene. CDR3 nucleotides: TGCGCCAGCAGCCCTTCCTCCCGACAGGGGAGGACCGGGGAGCTGTTTTTT. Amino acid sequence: CASSPSSRQGRTGELFF. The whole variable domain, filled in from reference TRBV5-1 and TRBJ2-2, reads KAGVTQTPRYLIKTRGQQVTLSCSPISGHRSVSWYQQTPGQGLQFLFEYFSETQRNKGNFPGRFSGRQFSNSRSEMNVSTLELGDSALYLCASSPSSRQGRTGELFFGEGSRLTVL.

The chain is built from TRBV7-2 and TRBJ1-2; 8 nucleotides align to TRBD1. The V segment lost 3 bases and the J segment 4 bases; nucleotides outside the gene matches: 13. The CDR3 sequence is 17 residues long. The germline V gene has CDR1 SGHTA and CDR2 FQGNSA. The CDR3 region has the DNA TGTGCCAGCAGCTTTTCCGGGACAGGCGGGGCTAGCTATGGCTACACCTTC. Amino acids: CASSFSGTGGASYGYTF.

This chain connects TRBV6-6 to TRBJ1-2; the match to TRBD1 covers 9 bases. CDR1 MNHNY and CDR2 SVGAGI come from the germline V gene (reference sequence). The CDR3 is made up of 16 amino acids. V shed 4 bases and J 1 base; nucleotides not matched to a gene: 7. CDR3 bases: TGTGCCAGCAGTTTCCCGGGACAGGGCGGTAACTATGGCTACACCTTC. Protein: CASSFPGQGGNYGYTF.

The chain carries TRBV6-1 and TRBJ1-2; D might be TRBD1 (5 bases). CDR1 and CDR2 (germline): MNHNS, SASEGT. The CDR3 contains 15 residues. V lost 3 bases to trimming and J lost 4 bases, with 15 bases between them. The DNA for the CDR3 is TGTGCCAGCAGTGAGGCCAGGGCAGGCCTCTATGGCTACACCTTC. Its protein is CASSEARAGLYGYTF.

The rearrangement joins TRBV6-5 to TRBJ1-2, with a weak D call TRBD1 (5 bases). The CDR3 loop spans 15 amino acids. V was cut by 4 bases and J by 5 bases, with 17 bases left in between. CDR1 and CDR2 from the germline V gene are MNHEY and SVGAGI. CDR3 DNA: TGTGCCAGCAGTTCAAGACGGGACTCCGATTATGGCTACACCTTC. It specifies CASSSRRDSDYGYTF.

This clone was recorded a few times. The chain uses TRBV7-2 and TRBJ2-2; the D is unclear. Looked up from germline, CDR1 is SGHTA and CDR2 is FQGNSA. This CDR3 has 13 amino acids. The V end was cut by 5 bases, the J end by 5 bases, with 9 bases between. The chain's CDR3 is CASSVLPTGELFF. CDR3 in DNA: TGTGCCAGCAGCGTACTTCCTACCGGGGAGCTGTTTTTT.

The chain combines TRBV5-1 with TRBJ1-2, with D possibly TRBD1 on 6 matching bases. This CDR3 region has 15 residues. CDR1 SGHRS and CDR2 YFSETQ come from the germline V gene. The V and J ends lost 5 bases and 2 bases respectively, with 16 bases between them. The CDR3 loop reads CASRPYLDSNYGYTF. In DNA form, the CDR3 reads TGCGCCAGCAGGCCTTACCTGGACAGCAACTATGGCTACACCTTC.

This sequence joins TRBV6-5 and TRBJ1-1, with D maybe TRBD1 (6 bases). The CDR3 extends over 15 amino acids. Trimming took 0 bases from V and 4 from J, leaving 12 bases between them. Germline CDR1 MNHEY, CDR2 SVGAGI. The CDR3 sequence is CASSYSPQGRTEAFF. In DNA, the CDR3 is TGTGCCAGCAGTTACTCCCCCCAGGGGCGCACTGAAGCTTTCTTT.

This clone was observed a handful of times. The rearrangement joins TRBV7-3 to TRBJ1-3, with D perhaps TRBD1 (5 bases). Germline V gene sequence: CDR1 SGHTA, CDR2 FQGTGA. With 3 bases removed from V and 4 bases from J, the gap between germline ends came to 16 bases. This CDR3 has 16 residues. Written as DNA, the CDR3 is TGTGCCAGCAGCTTTGGGCCCGCGGGGGTCGGAAACACCATATATTTT. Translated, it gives CASSFGPAGVGNTIYF.

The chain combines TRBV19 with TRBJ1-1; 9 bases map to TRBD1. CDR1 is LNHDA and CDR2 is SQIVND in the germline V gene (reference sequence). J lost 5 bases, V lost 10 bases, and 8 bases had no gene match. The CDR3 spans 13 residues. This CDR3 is CATWDRAGTEAFF. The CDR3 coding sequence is TGTGCCACCTGGGACAGGGCCGGGACTGAAGCTTTCTTT.

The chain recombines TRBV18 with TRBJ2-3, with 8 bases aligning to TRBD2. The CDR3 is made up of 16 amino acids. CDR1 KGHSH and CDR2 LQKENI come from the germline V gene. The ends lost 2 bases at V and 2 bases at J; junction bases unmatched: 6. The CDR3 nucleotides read TGTGCCAGCTCACCAAGGAGGACTAGCCCCACAGATACGCAGTATTTT. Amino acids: CASSPRRTSPTDTQYF. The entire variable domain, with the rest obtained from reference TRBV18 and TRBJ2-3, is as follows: NAGVMQNPRHLVRRRGQEARLRCSPMKGHSHVYWYRQLPEEGLKFMVYLQKENIIDESGMPKERFSAEFPKEGPSILRIQQVVRGDSAAYFCASSPRRTSPTDTQYFGPGTRLTVL.

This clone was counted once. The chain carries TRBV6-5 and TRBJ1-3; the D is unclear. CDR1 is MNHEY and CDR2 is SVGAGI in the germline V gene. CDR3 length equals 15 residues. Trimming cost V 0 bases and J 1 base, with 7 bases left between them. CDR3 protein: CASSYSLFSGNTIYF. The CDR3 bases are TGTGCCAGCAGTTACTCTCTTTTTTCTGGAAACACCATATATTTT.

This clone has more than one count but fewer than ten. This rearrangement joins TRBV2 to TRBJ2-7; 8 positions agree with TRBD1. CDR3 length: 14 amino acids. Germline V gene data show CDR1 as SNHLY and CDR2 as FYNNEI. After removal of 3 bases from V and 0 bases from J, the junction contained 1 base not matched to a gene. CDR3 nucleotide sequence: TGTGCCAGCAGTGAGGACAGGGACTCCTACGAGCAGTACTTC. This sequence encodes CASSEDRDSYEQYF.

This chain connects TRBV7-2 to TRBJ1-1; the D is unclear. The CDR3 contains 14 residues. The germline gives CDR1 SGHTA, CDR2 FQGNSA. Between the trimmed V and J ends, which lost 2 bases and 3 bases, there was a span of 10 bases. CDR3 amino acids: CASSLSGLYTEAFF. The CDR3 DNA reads TGTGCCAGCAGCTTATCCGGGTTGTACACTGAAGCTTTCTTT. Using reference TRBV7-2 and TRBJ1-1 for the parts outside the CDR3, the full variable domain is GAGVSQSPSNKVTEKGKDVELRCDPISGHTALYWYRQSLGQGLEFLIYFQGNSAPDKSGLPSDRFSAERTGGSVSTLTIQRTQQEDSAVYLCASSLSGLYTEAFFGQGTRLTVV.